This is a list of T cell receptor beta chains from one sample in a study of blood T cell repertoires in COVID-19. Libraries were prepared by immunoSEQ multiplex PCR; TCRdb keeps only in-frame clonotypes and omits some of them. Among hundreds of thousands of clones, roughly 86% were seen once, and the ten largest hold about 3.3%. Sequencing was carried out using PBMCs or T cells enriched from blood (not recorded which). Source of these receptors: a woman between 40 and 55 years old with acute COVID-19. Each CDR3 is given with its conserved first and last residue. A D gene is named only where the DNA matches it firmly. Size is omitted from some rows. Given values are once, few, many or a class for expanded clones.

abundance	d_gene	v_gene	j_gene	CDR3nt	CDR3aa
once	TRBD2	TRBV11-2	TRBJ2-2	TGTGCCAGCAGCTCCACGGGTAGCGGGAGGCCCGGGGAGCTGTTTTTT	CASSSTGSGRPGELFF
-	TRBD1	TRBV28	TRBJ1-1	TGTGCCAGCAGTTTCCAGGGGGCCCACACTGAAGCTTTCTTT	CASSFQGAHTEAFF
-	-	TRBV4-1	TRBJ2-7	TGCGCCAGCAGCCAAGTCGACGGACTCAACTCCTACGAGCAGTACTTC	CASSQVDGLNSYEQYF
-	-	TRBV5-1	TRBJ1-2	TGCGCCAGCAGCCCAGGGGTGGACTATGGCTACACCTTC	CASSPGVDYGYTF
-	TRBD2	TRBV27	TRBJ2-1	TGTGCCAGCAGTTATACCGGGACTAGCGGGACAGTTCGGAATGAGCAGTTCTTC	CASSYTGTSGTVRNEQFF
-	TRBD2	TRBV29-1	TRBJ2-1	TGCAGCGTCGGAGTTTCGTCTAGCGGGAGGAATGAGCAGTTCTTC	CSVGVSSSGRNEQFF
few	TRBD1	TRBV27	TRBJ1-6	TGTGCCAGCAGGACCGGGACAGCAAATTCACCCCTCCACTTT	CASRTGTANSPLHF
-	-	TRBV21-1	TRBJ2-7	TGTGCCAGCAGCATCCCGACCGGGACAGGGGGGTACGAGCAGTACTTC	CASSIPTGTGGYEQYF
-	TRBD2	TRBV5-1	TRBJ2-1	TGCGCCAGCAGCTTGGATCCTAGCGGGAGGGATGAGCAGTTCTTC	CASSLDPSGRDEQFF
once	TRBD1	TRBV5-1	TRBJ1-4	TGCGCCAGCAGCTCAAGACAGGGAGGTGAAAAACTGTTTTTT	CASSSRQGGEKLFF
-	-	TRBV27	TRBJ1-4	TGTGCCAGCAGTTTTGTACAGGGTGGCGAAAAACTGTTTTTT	CASSFVQGGEKLFF
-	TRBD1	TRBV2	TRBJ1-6	TGTGCCAGCAGGGCCGGACAGGGTGATAATTCACCCCTCCACTTT	CASRAGQGDNSPLHF
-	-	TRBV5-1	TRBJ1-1	TGCGCCAGCAGCTCCATAAGACCGTCGGGTACTGAAGCTTTCTTT	CASSSIRPSGTEAFF
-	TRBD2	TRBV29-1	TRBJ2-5	TGCAGCGTCCGCATGGGGACTAGCGGGATAGAGACCCAGTACTTC	CSVRMGTSGIETQYF
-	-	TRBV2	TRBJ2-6	TGTGCCAGCAGTGAGAGAAGCTCTGGGGCCAACGTCCTGACTTTC	CASSERSSGANVLTF
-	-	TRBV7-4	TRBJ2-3	TGTGCCAGCAGTTCTAGCACAGATACGCAGTATTTT	CASSSSTDTQYF
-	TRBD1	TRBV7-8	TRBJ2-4	TGTGCCAGCAGCTTAAGGGACAGGGGAGCCAAAAACATTCAGTACTTC	CASSLRDRGAKNIQYF
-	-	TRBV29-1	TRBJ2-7	TGCAGCGTTGCACTAGAGGTTACGGACGAGCAGTACTTC	CSVALEVTDEQYF
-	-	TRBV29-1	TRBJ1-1	TGCAGCGTTGGGGGGCGCTTGAACACTGAAGCTTTCTTT	CSVGGRLNTEAFF
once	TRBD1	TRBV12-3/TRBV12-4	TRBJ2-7	TGTGCCAGCAGCAACAGGGGATACGAGCAGTACTTC	CASSNRGYEQYF
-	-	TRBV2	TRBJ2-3	TGTGCCATTACGTCGATGGGAGGCACTAGCACAGATACGCAGTATTTT	CAITSMGGTSTDTQYF
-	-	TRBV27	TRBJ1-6	TGTGCCAGCAGTTTGGGGGGTGGCTCACCCCTCCACTTT	CASSLGGGSPLHF
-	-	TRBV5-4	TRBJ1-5	TGTGCCAGCAGCTTGGTGGCAGGGAGGCGCAATCAGCCCCAGCATTTT	CASSLVAGRRNQPQHF
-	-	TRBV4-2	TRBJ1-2	TGTGCCAGCAGCCAAGATTGGACAGCGATTAACTATGGCTACACCTTC	CASSQDWTAINYGYTF
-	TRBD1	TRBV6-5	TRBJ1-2	TGTGCCAGCAGTTACGAAGGACAGGGCGATTATGGCTACACCTTC	CASSYEGQGDYGYTF
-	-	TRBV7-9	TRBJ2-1	TGTGCCAGCAGCTTAGTTTTCAGACCTAGCTCCTACAATGAGCAGTTCTTC	CASSLVFRPSSYNEQFF
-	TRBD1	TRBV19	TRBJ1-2	TGTGCCAGTAGTATAGACAGCCGGGACAGTGGGTTCTATGGCTACACCTTC	CASSIDSRDSGFYGYTF
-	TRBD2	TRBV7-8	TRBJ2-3	TGTGCCAGCAGCCCCCATCGGCGGCTAGCGGGCGCAGATACGCAGTATTTT	CASSPHRRLAGADTQYF
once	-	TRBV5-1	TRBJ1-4	TGCGCCAGCAGCTTGGCCTCAGGGGAGGGTGAAAAACTGTTTTTT	CASSLASGEGEKLFF
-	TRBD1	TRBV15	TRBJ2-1	TGTGCCACCAGCCCTCGACAGGGAAGTTGGAAGAATGAGCAGTTCTTC	CATSPRQGSWKNEQFF
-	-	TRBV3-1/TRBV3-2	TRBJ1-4	TGTGCCAGCAGGCAGGACTCAACTAATGAAAAACTGTTTTTT	CASRQDSTNEKLFF
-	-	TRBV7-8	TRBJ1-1	TGTGCCAGCAGCTCGCGCGCTGGAGGAAACACTGAAGCTTTCTTT	CASSSRAGGNTEAFF
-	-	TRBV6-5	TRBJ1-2	TGTGCCAGCAGTTACAGGGCGGGTTATGGCTACACCTTC	CASSYRAGYGYTF
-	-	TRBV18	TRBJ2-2	TGTGCCAGCTCACCACGCCAGGGAAGTTTTAACACCGGGGAGCTGTTTTTT	CASSPRQGSFNTGELFF
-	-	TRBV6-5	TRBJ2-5	TGTGCCAGCACCTACGGCGGGGAAGAGACCCAGTACTTC	CASTYGGEETQYF
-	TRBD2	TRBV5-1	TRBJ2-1	TGCGCCAGCAGCTTGGTTCTAGCGGGAGGGTTGATTAATGAGCAGTTCTTC	CASSLVLAGGLINEQFF
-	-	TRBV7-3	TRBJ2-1	TGTGCCAGCAGCTTTAGCGGAATCGAGGGGAATGAGCAGTTCTTC	CASSFSGIEGNEQFF
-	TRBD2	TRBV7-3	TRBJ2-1	TGTGCCAGCAGCCGACTAGCGGGAGGGTTCAATGAGCAGTTCTTC	CASSRLAGGFNEQFF
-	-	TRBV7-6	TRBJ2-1	TGTGCCAGCAGCTTAGAAGCCCCGTCGGGGAGCGGAAACAATGAGCAGTTCTTC	CASSLEAPSGSGNNEQFF